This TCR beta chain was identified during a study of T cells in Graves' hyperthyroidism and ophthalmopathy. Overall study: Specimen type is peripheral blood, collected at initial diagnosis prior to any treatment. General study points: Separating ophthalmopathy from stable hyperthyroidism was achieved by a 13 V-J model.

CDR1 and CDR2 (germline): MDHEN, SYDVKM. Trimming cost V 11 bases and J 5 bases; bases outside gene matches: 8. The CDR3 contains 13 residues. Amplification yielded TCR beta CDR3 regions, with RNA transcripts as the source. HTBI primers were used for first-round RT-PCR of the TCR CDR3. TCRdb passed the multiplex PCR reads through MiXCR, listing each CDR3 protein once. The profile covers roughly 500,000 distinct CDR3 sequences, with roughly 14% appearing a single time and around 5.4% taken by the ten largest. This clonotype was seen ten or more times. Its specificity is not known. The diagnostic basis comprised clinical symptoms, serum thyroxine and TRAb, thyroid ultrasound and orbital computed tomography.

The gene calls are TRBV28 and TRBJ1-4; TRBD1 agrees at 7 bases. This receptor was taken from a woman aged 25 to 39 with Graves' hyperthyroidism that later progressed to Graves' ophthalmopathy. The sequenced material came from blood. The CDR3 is CAGGDSHNEKLFF. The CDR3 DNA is TGTGCCGGGGGGGACAGCCACAATGAAAAACTGTTTTTT. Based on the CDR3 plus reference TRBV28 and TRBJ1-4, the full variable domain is DVKVTQSSRYLVKRTGEKVFLECVQDMDHENMFWYRQDPGLGLRLIYFSYDVKMKEKGDIPEGYSVSREKKERFSLILESASTNQTSMYLCAGGDSHNEKLFFGSGTQLSVL.